The 23 T cell receptor beta chains given below trace back to one sample, sequenced in a study of T-cell memory formation after mild COVID-19. TCRdb redid the calling of the 5' RACE reads with MiXCR, one entry per CDR3 protein. Here the sample spans roughly 240,000 distinct CDR3 sequences, 15% to 19% being singletons. Material for sequencing was PBMCs or a T cell subset sorted from them (not recorded which). These TCRs come from an adult woman who had mild COVID-19 (a few samples of this study predate the infection). Cell type and time point are not known.

The sample holds a few counts of this clonotype. The chain links TRBV12-3 or TRBV12-4 to TRBJ1-6, with a weak D call TRBD1 (6 bases). The CDR3 consists of 14 residues. Trimming cost V 1 base and J 8 bases, with 9 bases left between them. CDR3 in amino acids: CASSLGTVHSPLHF. Here the CDR3 DNA reads TGTGCCAGCAGTTTAGGGACAGTTCATTCACCCCTCCACTTT.

This clonotype was seen only a few times. The V call is TRBV21-1, the J call TRBJ2-1; TRBD1, the table's D call, was not compared with the DNA. TRBV21-1 is a pseudogene locus. The CDR3 is 14 amino acids. CDR3 sequence: CASSKMAPHNEQFF. In nucleotides, the CDR3 is TGTGCCAGCAGCAAAATGGCCCCGCACAATGAGCAGTTCTTC.

This clonotype was observed a few times. The chain has TRBV4-3 and TRBJ2-1; no clear D gene. Trimming pared 4 bases from V and 2 bases from J, leaving 12 bases between. The CDR3 is 15 residues long. The germline V gene encodes CDR1 LGHNA and CDR2 YSLEER. The CDR3 sequence: CASSLEARAYNEQFF. CDR3 sequence (DNA): TGCGCCAGCAGCCTAGAGGCTAGAGCCTACAATGAGCAGTTCTTC.

CDR3 region: CASSLTFTSGVTYEQYF. The CDR3 DNA is TGTGCCAGCAGTCTAACTTTTACTAGCGGGGTTACCTACGAGCAGTACTTC. The chain carries TRBV6-5 and TRBJ2-7; 10 bases map to TRBD2. This CDR3 is 17 amino acids long. The V segment lost 5 bases and the J segment 2 bases; nucleotides outside the gene matches: 12. Germline V gene sequence: CDR1 MNHEY, CDR2 SVGAGI.

This clonotype was counted only a few times. The gene calls are TRBV4-1 and TRBJ1-2; possibly TRBD1 for D (6 bases). Germline CDR1 MGHRA, CDR2 YSYEKL. The CDR3 length is 17 residues. The V end was cut by 1 base, the J end by 1 base, with 16 bases between. The CDR3 loop is CASSQGTRGISNYGYTF. The CDR3 DNA reads as TGCGCCAGCAGCCAAGGGACCAGGGGCATAAGTAACTATGGCTACACCTTC.

This sequence joins TRBV6-5 and TRBJ2-1, with TRBD2 identical over 9 bases. The CDR3 is 18 amino acids. The germline V gene has CDR1 MNHEY and CDR2 SVGAGI. V lost 0 bases to trimming and J lost 1 base; unmatched junction nucleotides: 7. This chain's CDR3 is CASSYSSLAGVSYNEQFF. Written as DNA, the CDR3 is TGTGCCAGCAGTTACTCGAGCTTAGCGGGAGTGTCCTACAATGAGCAGTTCTTC.

V and J are TRBV6-6 and TRBJ1-3; TRBD1 might be the D (5 bases). V was trimmed by 8 bases and J by 2 bases, leaving 13 bases between them. CDR3 size: 14 residues. Germline assignment: CDR1 MNHNY and CDR2 SVGAGI (reference sequence). The CDR3 nucleotides are TGTGCCAGCTCTGGCGGAGGGGCTGGAAACACCATATATTTT. Protein product: CASSGGGAGNTIYF.

The chain carries TRBV5-5 and TRBJ1-4; D is unresolved. Trimming pared 4 bases from V and 0 bases from J, leaving 16 bases between. This CDR3 is built from 17 residues. Germline V gene sequence: CDR1 SGHKS, CDR2 YYEKEE (reference sequence). CDR3: CASSLDRRTATNEKLFF. CDR3 coding DNA: TGTGCCAGCAGCCTCGATAGGAGAACAGCAACTAATGAAAAACTGTTTTTT.

This clonotype was picked up many times. In nucleotides, the CDR3 is TGTGCCAGCAGCGTAGACATTTCCTACGAGCAGTACTTC. This sequence encodes CASSVDISYEQYF. V and J are TRBV9 and TRBJ2-7, with D unclear. V gave up 0 bases and J gave up 1 base, with 5 bases separating them. The CDR3 runs 13 residues. The germline CDR1 and CDR2 sequences are SGDLS and YYNGEE.

The rearrangement links TRBV7-3 to TRBJ2-3; D is possibly TRBD2 (6 bases). The CDR3 sequence is 16 residues long. The germline gives CDR1 SGHTA, CDR2 FQGTGA. V lost 5 bases, J lost 2 bases, and 17 bases lay in between. CDR3 in amino acids: CASSERAWTNTDTQYF. The DNA for the CDR3 is TGTGCCAGCAGCGAACGGGCATGGACTAACACAGATACGCAGTATTTT. The full variable domain, in which reference TRBV7-3 and TRBJ2-3 provide the parts outside the CDR3, is GAGVSQTPSNKVTEKGKYVELRCDPISGHTALYWYRQSLGQGPEFLIYFQGTGAADDSGLPNDRFFAVRPEGSVSTLKIQRTERGDSAVYLCASSERAWTNTDTQYFGPGTRLTVL.

This clonotype was counted between two and nine times. This chain connects TRBV5-1 to TRBJ1-3, with 7 bases that match TRBD1. The CDR3 runs 14 residues. CDR1 SGHRS and CDR2 YFSETQ come from the germline V gene. After removal of 4 bases from V and 2 bases from J, the junction contained 3 bases not matched to a gene. In nucleotides, the CDR3 is TGCGCCAGCAGCCTGGACAGGACTGGAAACACCATATATTTT. Protein product: CASSLDRTGNTIYF.

The chain couples TRBV19 to TRBJ1-1, with TRBD1 identical over 9 bases. This CDR3 region has 17 residues. V was clipped by 4 bases and J by 0 bases; unmatched bases: 9. Germline V gene sequence: CDR1 LNHDA, CDR2 SQIVND (reference sequence). The CDR3 sequence is CASSTTDRGNMNTEAFF. CDR3 bases: TGTGCCAGTAGTACGACGGACAGGGGTAATATGAACACTGAAGCTTTCTTT.

This clonotype was counted between two and nine times. This rearrangement joins TRBV4-2 to TRBJ2-1, with D possibly matching TRBD2 (6 bases). Trimming took 0 bases from V and 0 from J, leaving 12 bases between them. Germline loops: CDR1 LGHNA, CDR2 YNFKEQ. This CDR3 is built from 17 residues. CDR3 loop: CASSQEEGGTSYNEQFF. CDR3 DNA sequence: TGTGCCAGCAGCCAAGAAGAGGGCGGGACCTCCTACAATGAGCAGTTCTTC.

This clonotype has ten or more counts. This rearrangement joins TRBV7-3 to TRBJ2-7, with 8 bases matching TRBD2. This CDR3 spans 15 amino acids. V lost 3 bases, J lost 0 bases, and 4 bases stayed unmatched. CDR1 is SGHTA, CDR2 FQGTGA, per germline. In nucleotides, the CDR3 is TGTGCCAGCAGCTTGAGCGGGAGCCCCTCCTACGAGCAGTACTTC. This codes for CASSLSGSPSYEQYF.

This clonotype was counted between two and nine times. The chain has TRBV3-1 and TRBJ2-3; TRBD2 is a possible D gene (5 bases). V gave up 6 bases and J gave up 1 base, with 23 bases separating them. From germline, CDR1 is LGHDT and CDR2 YNNKEL (reference sequence). The CDR3 runs to 18 residues. CDR3 nucleotide sequence: TGTGCCAGCAGGGCAAAGGGAACGAGCGGTTTCCGCACAGATACGCAGTATTTT. Translation gives CASRAKGTSGFRTDTQYF.

The rearrangement uses TRBV7-8 and TRBJ2-1; D gene ambiguous. The CDR3 covers 14 residues. The V end was cut by 1 base, the J end by 9 bases, with 13 bases between. The germline V gene has CDR1 SGHVS and CDR2 FQNEAQ. CDR3 protein: CASSLEVRGVEQFF. CDR3 sequence (DNA): TGTGCCAGCAGCTTAGAGGTTAGAGGCGTTGAGCAGTTCTTC.

For the CDR3, the DNA is TGTGCCAGCAGTTTTCCTACTGGGTGGAACCATGGCTACACCTTC. It encodes CASSFPTGWNHGYTF. The V gene is TRBV2, the J gene TRBJ1-2; D gene unclear. This CDR3 has 15 amino acids. V shed 5 bases and J shed 6 bases, with 19 bases lying between them. Germline assignment: CDR1 SNHLY and CDR2 FYNNEI.

This clonotype was found a few times. The gene calls are TRBV12-3 or TRBV12-4 and TRBJ1-4, with D perhaps TRBD1 (5 bases). Trimming took off 2 bases at V and 3 bases at J, with 13 bases between the two ends. The CDR3 extends over 16 amino acids. This CDR3 is CASSLRGPAANEKLFF. Written as DNA, the CDR3 is TGTGCCAGCAGTTTAAGGGGACCGGCGGCTAATGAAAAACTGTTTTTT.

This clonotype came up a few times. This sequence joins TRBV12-5 and TRBJ2-1; D remains ambiguous. Trimming left V 7 bases short and J 6 bases short, with 13 bases between. The CDR3 runs to 13 residues. Germline assignment: CDR1 LGHNT and CDR2 FRNRAP. The CDR3 region has the DNA TGTGCTAGTGTCCCACATGGTGGCAATGAGCAGTTCTTC. Translation: CASVPHGGNEQFF.

The V and J genes are TRBV29-1 and TRBJ2-7, with TRBD2 identical over 13 bases. The length of the CDR3 is 11 residues. Germline assignment: CDR1 SQVTM and CDR2 ANQGSEA. Losses at the gene ends were 7 bases for V and 10 bases for J; bases not matched to a gene: 4. CDR3 sequence reads: CSGGLAGDQYF. The CDR3, as DNA: TGCAGCGGTGGACTAGCGGGAGACCAGTACTTC.

This clonotype was seen a few times. The J gene is TRBJ2-1, the V gene TRBV12-3 or TRBV12-4, with 11 bases matching TRBD2. V shed 5 bases and J 10 bases; nucleotides not matched to a gene: 7. The CDR3 totals 14 residues. The CDR3 DNA reads TGTGCCAGCAGTAATAGCGGGGGGGCCCGGGAGCAGTTCTTC. Encoded protein: CASSNSGGAREQFF.

The chain has TRBV20-1 and TRBJ2-3; the match to TRBD2 covers 14 bases. Germline-derived CDR1 and CDR2 are DFQATT and SNEGSKA (reference sequence). J gave up 4 bases and V 6 bases, and 9 bases lay outside the gene matches. This CDR3 comprises 16 residues. The chain's CDR3 is CSALGGLAGVSDTQYF. CDR3 DNA: TGCAGTGCGTTGGGGGGACTAGCGGGAGTTTCAGATACGCAGTATTTT.

With respect to this clonotype: A read error may account for a junction end that differs from germline. The J gene is TRBJ1-1, the V gene TRBV20-1; TRBD1 matches 7 bases. Germline V lookup: CDR1 DFQATT, CDR2 SNEGSKA (reference sequence). CDR3 size: 14 residues. This CDR3 is CCARRGQGDTEAFF. CDR3 coding DNA: TGCTGTGCTAGGCGTGGTCAGGGGGACACTGAAGCTTTCTTT.